Listed below are T cell receptor beta chains from one sample, sequenced in a study of CD8 T cells in Susac syndrome. TCRdb recomputed calls from the immunoSEQ multiplex PCR reads with MiXCR, one row per CDR3 protein. The repertoire consists of under 80,000 distinct CDR3 sequences, with just over 90% occurring once and the leading ten covering 0.5% to 0.65%. The sequencing sample was made of CD4+ T cells from PBMCs. These receptors originate from a human donor with Susac syndrome. The CDR3 runs from the conserved cysteine through the conserved F or W. D genes are given only for firm matches. The size field is filled for only some rows; it gives once, few, many or a size class.

v_gene,abundance,d_gene,j_gene,CDR3aa,CDR3nt
TRBV20-1,NA,NA,TRBJ2-5,CTAGQETQYF,TGCACCGCAGGTCAAGAGACCCAGTACTTC
TRBV7-7,few,TRBD2,TRBJ2-3,CASSLGLADTDTQYF,TGTGCTAGCAGCTTAGGACTAGCGGATACAGATACGCAGTATTTT
TRBV6-5,NA,NA,TRBJ2-5,CASHRSQETQYF,TGTGCCAGCCACAGGAGTCAAGAGACCCAGTACTTC
TRBV5-1,NA,NA,TRBJ2-3,CASSLGPTGTDTQYF,TGCGCCAGCAGCCTCGGGCCTACAGGGACAGATACGCAGTATTTT
TRBV2,NA,NA,TRBJ1-6,CASRRTGMYNSPLHF,TGTGCCAGCAGACGTACCGGGATGTATAATTCACCCCTCCACTTT
TRBV4-2,NA,NA,TRBJ2-2,CASSQVSAFTGELFF,TGTGCCAGCAGCCAAGTCTCAGCATTCACCGGGGAGCTGTTTTTT
TRBV28,once,TRBD2,TRBJ2-5,CAILAGREETQYF,TGTGCCATCTTAGCGGGAAGAGAAGAGACCCAGTACTTC
TRBV20-1,NA,NA,TRBJ2-7,CSANRDSHEQYF,TGCAGTGCCAACAGGGATTCCCACGAGCAGTACTTC
TRBV7-2,few,TRBD2,TRBJ2-3,CASSSGLAGADTQYF,TGTGCCAGCAGCTCCGGACTAGCGGGAGCGGATACGCAGTATTTT
TRBV6-5,NA,NA,TRBJ2-3,CASSSTDSSTDTQYF,TGTGCCAGCAGCAGTACAGACTCTAGCACAGATACGCAGTATTTT
TRBV10-3,NA,TRBD1,TRBJ1-6,CAISERRRPSGWTGNNSPLHF,TGTGCCATCAGTGAGAGGCGACGACCCTCGGGCTGGACAGGAAATAATTCACCCCTCCACTTT
TRBV25-1,NA,TRBD2,TRBJ2-5,CASSELSGRAPETQYF,TGTGCCAGCAGTGAACTTAGCGGGAGGGCCCCAGAGACCCAGTACTTC
TRBV2,NA,TRBD2,TRBJ2-1,CASSLRRGAYNEQFF,TGTGCCAGCAGTCTCCGACGGGGGGCCTACAATGAGCAGTTCTTC
TRBV23-1,NA,NA,TRBJ1-3,CASSQFPWRLTIYF,TGCGCCAGCAGTCAATTTCCTTGGCGCCTAACCATATATTTT
TRBV27,NA,TRBD1,TRBJ1-1,CASSHRDRGRGTEAFF,TGTGCCAGCAGTCACCGGGACAGGGGGCGCGGGACTGAAGCTTTCTTT
TRBV7-6,NA,NA,TRBJ2-7,CASSIGASYEQYF,TGTGCCAGCAGCATCGGGGCAAGCTACGAGCAGTACTTC
TRBV2,NA,TRBD2,TRBJ2-3,CASRAGLTSGSTDTQYF,TGTGCCAGCAGGGCCGGTCTGACTAGCGGGAGTACAGATACGCAGTATTTT
TRBV29-1,NA,NA,TRBJ2-7,CSVADIYEQYF,TGCAGCGTTGCGGACATCTACGAGCAGTACTTC
TRBV7-9,NA,NA,TRBJ2-1,CASSLGPRGSNEQFF,TGTGCCAGCAGCTTAGGGCCTCGAGGATCCAATGAGCAGTTCTTC
TRBV20-1,NA,NA,TRBJ2-5,CSLGGQETQYF,TGCAGTCTAGGCGGACAAGAGACCCAGTACTTC
TRBV5-1,NA,TRBD2,TRBJ2-3,CASSLDLGQGGRTDTQYF,TGCGCCAGCAGCTTGGACCTTGGCCAGGGAGGGAGGACAGATACGCAGTATTTT
TRBV7-9,NA,TRBD1,TRBJ2-1,CASSLGGTGYTSVYNEQFF,TGTGCCAGCAGCTTAGGAGGGACAGGGTACACTAGCGTGTACAATGAGCAGTTCTTC
TRBV12-3/TRBV12-4,NA,NA,TRBJ2-1,CASSLWGSGYNEQFF,TGTGCCAGCAGTTTGTGGGGGAGCGGTTACAATGAGCAGTTCTTC
TRBV7-8,NA,TRBD1,TRBJ1-2,CASSPRTGQANGYTF,TGTGCCAGCAGCCCCCGGACAGGGCAGGCAAATGGCTACACCTTC
TRBV30,NA,NA,TRBJ2-7,CAWSPRPGEQYF,TGTGCCTGGAGTCCTCGCCCAGGGGAGCAGTACTTC
TRBV11-2,once,TRBD2,TRBJ2-7,CASSLMGTSRYEQYF,TGTGCCAGCAGCTTAATGGGGACTAGTCGGTACGAGCAGTACTTC
TRBV20-1,NA,NA,TRBJ2-3,CSAPRGKGTDTQYF,TGCAGTGCCCCAAGGGGTAAGGGCACAGATACGCAGTATTTT
TRBV12-3/TRBV12-4,NA,NA,TRBJ2-7,CASSLAHEQYF,TGTGCCAGCAGTTTAGCCCACGAGCAGTACTTC
TRBV6-2/TRBV6-3,NA,TRBD2,TRBJ2-2,CASSYPGLADGAGELFF,TGTGCCAGCAGTTACCCGGGACTAGCGGATGGGGCCGGGGAGCTGTTTTTT
TRBV30,NA,NA,TRBJ2-1,CAWSWPSLYNEQFF,TGTGCCTGGAGTTGGCCTAGCCTCTACAATGAGCAGTTCTTC
TRBV5-1,NA,TRBD1,TRBJ2-7,CASSLGGQGRTYEQYF,TGCGCCAGCAGCTTGGGGGGACAGGGGCGGACCTACGAGCAGTACTTC
TRBV7-2,NA,NA,TRBJ1-4,CASSYTLGVGEKLFF,TGTGCCAGCAGCTACACCCTGGGGGTGGGTGAAAAACTGTTTTTT
TRBV20-1,NA,TRBD1,TRBJ1-2,CSASGLGQGDGYTF,TGCAGTGCTAGTGGGTTGGGGCAGGGGGACGGCTACACCTTC